This T cell receptor (beta chain) was captured in a study of T cells in Graves' hyperthyroidism and ophthalmopathy. Looking at the study overall: Peripheral blood was collected at initial diagnosis, before any treatment.

PBMCs came from about 10 ml fresh peripheral blood. A note on this clonotype: Its target is unknown.

Notes on the study in general: Also found in blood were most expanded thyroid clonotypes above 0.001. Ophthalmopathy onset followed model prediction by a median about 6.5 months.

Regions amplified from RNA transcripts were the TCR beta CDR3 regions. In the first-round RT-PCR of the TCR CDR3, the HTBI primer set was used. TCRdb re-derived calls from the multiplex PCR reads in MiXCR, one entry per CDR3 protein. The sample lists about 500,000 distinct CDR3 sequences; around 16% were seen once. This TCR derives from a woman under 40 with Graves' ophthalmopathy. The material sequenced was blood.

The CDR3 here is CASSFSAGLTYEQYF. The CDR3 DNA reads as TGTGCCAGCAGCTTCTCTGCGGGGCTGACCTACGAGCAGTACTTC. The V and J genes are TRBV7-2 and TRBJ2-7, with a tentative D call TRBD2 (6 bases). V was shortened by 3 bases and J by 2 bases, with 14 bases between the two germline ends. Germline values: CDR1 SGHTA, CDR2 FQGNSA. The CDR3 has 15 residues.